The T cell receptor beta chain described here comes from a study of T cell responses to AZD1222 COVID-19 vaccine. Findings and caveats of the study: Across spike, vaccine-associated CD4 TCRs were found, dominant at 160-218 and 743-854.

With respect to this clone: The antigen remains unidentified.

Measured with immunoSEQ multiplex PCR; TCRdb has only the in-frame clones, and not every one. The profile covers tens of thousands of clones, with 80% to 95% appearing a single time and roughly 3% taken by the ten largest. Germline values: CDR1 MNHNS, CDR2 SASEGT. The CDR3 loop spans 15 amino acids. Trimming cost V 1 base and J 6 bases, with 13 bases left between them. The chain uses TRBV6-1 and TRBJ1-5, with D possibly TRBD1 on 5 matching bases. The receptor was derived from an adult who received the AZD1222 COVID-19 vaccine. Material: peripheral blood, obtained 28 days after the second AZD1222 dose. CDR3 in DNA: TGTGCCAGCAGTGAAGGGGGCGGGCTGGCTCAGCCCCAGCATTTT. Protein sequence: CASSEGGGLAQPQHF.